A single sample is the source of the 27 T cell receptor beta chains below, sequenced in a study of beta chain features in type 1 diabetes. Expressed TCRB transcripts were sequenced because the isolated RNA had all been reverse transcribed beforehand. Profiled with immunoSEQ multiplex PCR; TCRdb holds only in-frame clones, not every one. The table has 400,000 to 550,000 clones, about an eighth seen once. What was sequenced was naive CD4+ T cells from blood. The receptor source for this set is a woman younger than 35 in good health.

This clone was detected only a few times. The chain is built from TRBV25-1 and TRBJ1-4; D is undetermined. Deletions cut 3 bases from V and 7 bases from J, with 15 bases between. This CDR3 is 15 amino acids long. Germline V lookup: CDR1 MGHDK, CDR2 SYGVNS. The CDR3 bases are TGTGCCAGCAGTGAGGTCTCGGGGAGAGGTGAAAAACTGTTTTTT. Translation gives CASSEVSGRGEKLFF.

In this sample, this clone turned up a few times. CDR3: CASSPESSYNEQFF. The CDR3 DNA sequence: TGTGCCAGCAGCCCAGAGAGCTCCTACAATGAGCAGTTCTTC. The gene calls are TRBV9 and TRBJ2-1; D gene ambiguous. Per germline, CDR1 SGDLS and CDR2 YYNGEE. The CDR3 sequence is 14 residues long. The ends were cut back, 4 bases at V and 0 bases at J, with 8 bases in the middle.

This clone was observed a few times. This chain links TRBV9 with TRBJ2-1, with TRBD2 as a possible D gene (6 bases). CDR1 and CDR2 (germline): SGDLS, YYNGEE. CDR3 size: 16 residues. V dropped 0 bases and J dropped 5 bases, with 15 bases sitting between them. CDR3 coding DNA: TGTGCCAGCAGCGTAGGGGCGACTAGACCAGACAATGAGCAGTTCTTC. It codes for CASSVGATRPDNEQFF.

The genes are TRBV6-1 and TRBJ2-3, with 7 bases lining up with TRBD1. Trimming at V came to 6 bases and at J to 2 bases, leaving 8 bases not matched to a gene. This CDR3 is built from 15 residues. The germline gives CDR1 MNHNS, CDR2 SASEGT. CDR3 loop: CASRRRGTVTDTQYF. CDR3 sequence (DNA): TGTGCCAGCAGGAGAAGGGGGACAGTCACAGATACGCAGTATTTT.

This clone has more than one count but fewer than ten. This chain links TRBV29-1 with TRBJ2-5; maybe TRBD1 (6 bases). Germline CDR1 reads SQVTM; CDR2 reads ANQGSEA. V gave up 6 bases and J gave up 4 bases, with 18 bases separating them. There are 14 residues in the CDR3. CDR3: CSVLDRMRGETQYF. CDR3 bases: TGCAGCGTCCTCGACAGGATGAGAGGAGAGACCCAGTACTTC.

This chain uses TRBV7-8 with TRBJ2-5; tentative D call: TRBD2 (5 bases). From germline, CDR1 is SGHVS and CDR2 FQNEAQ. V shed 1 base and J shed 4 bases, with 13 bases lying between them. This CDR3 has 15 amino acids. In DNA form, the CDR3 reads TGTGCCAGCAGCTTAGGTACCGGGGTGCGAGAGACCCAGTACTTC. Translation: CASSLGTGVRETQYF.

The genes are TRBV30 and TRBJ1-2; D not resolved. Trimming removed 4 bases from V and 2 bases from J, with 26 bases in between. This CDR3 contains 18 residues. CDR1 is GTSNPN, CDR2 SVGIG, per germline (reference sequence). CDR3 coding DNA: TGTGCCTGGACTCCCCCACGGATAACCTATGGCCTGAACTATGGCTACACCTTC. It translates to CAWTPPRITYGLNYGYTF.

In its sample, this clone was seen a few times. V is TRBV15 and J is TRBJ2-3, with a weak D call TRBD2 (6 bases). The CDR3 contains 14 residues. Germline V gives CDR1 LNHNV, CDR2 YYDKDF (reference sequence). The V end was cut by 0 bases, the J end by 8 bases, with 12 bases between. CDR3 residues: CATSRDRTTGTQYF. The CDR3 DNA follows: TGTGCCACCAGCAGAGACCGGACTACCGGTACGCAGTATTTT.

This clone was seen a few times. The rearrangement uses TRBV7-2 and TRBJ2-7; 7 nucleotides agree with TRBD1. Germline trimming cut 4 bases from V and 4 bases from J; bases unmatched to any gene: 13. Germline loops: CDR1 SGHTA, CDR2 FQGNSA. CDR3 length equals 16 residues. CDR3 in DNA: TGTGCCAGCAGCTACGGGGACAGTAGGAGCGTGTACGAGCAGTACTTC. Translating gives CASSYGDSRSVYEQYF.

A few counts support this clone. CDR3 DNA sequence: TGTGCCAGCAGCTTAATCGCTGAAGCTTTCTTT. It codes for CASSLIAEAFF. The rearrangement joins TRBV11-2 to TRBJ1-1; D unresolved. This CDR3 is 11 amino acids long. From germline, CDR1 is SGHAT and CDR2 FQNNGV. Trimming removed 2 bases at V and 6 bases at J, with 4 bases between.

This clone was seen a few times. This chain links TRBV28 with TRBJ1-4; 8 nucleotides line up with TRBD1. J gave up 7 bases and V 10 bases, and 11 bases lay outside the gene matches. CDR1 and CDR2 (germline): MDHEN, SYDVKM. CDR3 size: 14 residues. The CDR3 loop is CAIPGGQGSEKLFF. CDR3 nucleotides: TGTGCCATACCCGGAGGACAGGGTAGTGAAAAACTGTTTTTT.

The V gene is TRBV25-1, the J gene TRBJ2-6; D is unresolved. V lost 0 bases and J 0 bases, leaving 9 bases between the germline ends. Per germline, CDR1 MGHDK and CDR2 SYGVNS. The CDR3 is 17 residues long. This CDR3 is CASSEYKGPSGANVLTF. The CDR3 DNA follows: TGTGCCAGCAGTGAATATAAGGGCCCCTCTGGGGCCAACGTCCTGACTTTC.

The sample holds a few counts of this clone. The CDR3 is CASSPPGRANTEAFF. CDR3 in DNA: TGTGCCAGCAGCCCTCCGGGACGCGCGAACACTGAAGCTTTCTTT. The chain is built from TRBV7-6 and TRBJ1-1; a possible D gene is TRBD1 (5 bases). Trimming left V 5 bases short and J 1 base short, with 14 bases between. Germline lookup yields CDR1 SGHVS and CDR2 FNYEAQ. The CDR3 runs 15 residues.

The rearrangement links TRBV29-1 to TRBJ1-2, with a possible D match to TRBD1 (6 bases). The germline V gene has CDR1 SQVTM and CDR2 ANQGSEA. CDR3 length equals 11 residues. The ends were cut back, 5 bases at V and 4 bases at J, with 8 bases in the middle. CDR3 bases: TGCAGCGTTAGACAGGCCTATGGCTACACCTTC. It specifies CSVRQAYGYTF.

This chain connects TRBV9 to TRBJ2-1; D perhaps matches TRBD2 (5 bases). CDR1 SGDLS and CDR2 YYNGEE come from the germline V gene. The ends were cut back, 2 bases at V and 3 bases at J, with 15 bases in the middle. This CDR3 has 16 residues. The CDR3 coding sequence is TGTGCCAGCAGCGTGTCTGAGGGAGCTTACTACAATGAGCAGTTCTTC. It is translated as CASSVSEGAYYNEQFF. Drawing the rest from reference TRBV9 and TRBJ2-1, the complete variable domain is DSGVTQTPKHLITATGQRVTLRCSPRSGDLSVYWYQQSLDQGLQFLIQYYNGEERAKGNILERFSAQQFPDLHSELNLSSLELGDSALYFCASSVSEGAYYNEQFFGPGTRLTVL.

J is TRBJ1-4 and V is TRBV4-2, with no clear D. Trimming cost V 1 base and J 0 bases, with 9 bases left between them. The CDR3 covers 16 residues. From germline, CDR1 is LGHNA and CDR2 YNFKEQ. This CDR3 reads CASSQAYGTTNEKLFF. The CDR3 nucleotides read TGTGCCAGCAGCCAAGCATACGGGACAACTAATGAAAAACTGTTTTTT.

This clone has only a few counts. The chain joins TRBV29-1 to TRBJ2-1; 15 bases are a match to TRBD2. CDR3 length equals 18 residues. CDR1 SQVTM and CDR2 ANQGSEA come from the germline V gene. After removal of 0 bases from V and 8 bases from J, the junction contained 11 bases not matched to a gene. The CDR3 here is CSVEDPGLAGGPRHEQFF. Here the CDR3 DNA reads TGCAGCGTTGAAGATCCGGGACTAGCGGGAGGCCCCCGGCATGAGCAGTTCTTC.

This clone was counted only a few times. V is TRBV7-3 and J is TRBJ2-6; D unresolved. Trimming took 5 bases from V and 0 from J, leaving 8 bases between them. Germline V gene sequence: CDR1 SGHTA, CDR2 FQGTGA. This CDR3 has 15 residues. The CDR3 reads CASSPRGSGANVLTF. CDR3 in DNA: TGTGCCAGCAGCCCCCGAGGCTCTGGGGCCAACGTCCTGACTTTC.

The chain is built from TRBV4-3 and TRBJ1-6, with 8 bases fitting TRBD1. With 1 base clipped from V and 7 bases from J, the junction kept 15 bases outside the gene matches. Germline V gene data show CDR1 as LGHNA and CDR2 as YSLEER. The CDR3 is 19 amino acids. CDR3 in amino acids: CASSQVSFWTGKGNSPLHF. Here the CDR3 DNA reads TGCGCCAGCAGCCAAGTATCGTTCTGGACAGGGAAGGGGAATTCACCCCTCCACTTT.

A remark on this clone: The same CDR3 can be traced to other DNA sequences in this sample. This chain connects TRBV7-9 to TRBJ2-7; D is uncertain. CDR3 size: 12 residues. Germline assignment: CDR1 SEHNR and CDR2 FQNEAQ (reference sequence). V lost 3 bases and J lost 3, with 6 bases in between. The CDR3 sequence is CASSLSGYEQYV. In DNA form, the CDR3 reads TGTGCCAGCAGCTTGTCCGGCTACGAGCAGTACGTC.

The chain links TRBV4-3 to TRBJ2-3, with 8 positions matching TRBD2. CDR1 and CDR2 (germline): LGHNA, YSLEER. V gave up 1 base and J gave up 0 bases; unmatched junction bases: 6. The CDR3 covers 17 residues. The CDR3 region has the DNA TGCGCCAGCAGCCAAGGGCGGGGGGCTATTAGCACAGATACGCAGTATTTT. Translated, it gives CASSQGRGAISTDTQYF.

The sample holds a few counts of this clone. The chain joins TRBV27 to TRBJ2-4; D is ambiguous. CDR1 is MNHEY, CDR2 SMNVEV, per germline (reference sequence). V lost 5 bases and J lost 3, with 23 bases in between. The CDR3 totals 18 residues. The CDR3 DNA reads TGTGCCAGCAGTCCCCGAACAGCCAGACCAGTAGGCAAAAACATTCAGTACTTC. Its translation: CASSPRTARPVGKNIQYF.

This clone was counted a few times. V gene TRBV30 combines with J gene TRBJ1-1; weak D call: TRBD1 (5 bases). The CDR3 totals 15 residues. V lost 3 bases and J 4 bases, leaving 18 bases between the germline ends. The germline gives CDR1 GTSNPN, CDR2 SVGIG (reference sequence). The CDR3 DNA is TGTGCCTGGAGCTCAGAGGGAGGGGTTGGCACTGAAGCTTTCTTT. This codes for CAWSSEGGVGTEAFF.

The V gene is TRBV5-1, the J gene TRBJ1-5, with D possibly being TRBD1 (6 bases). The CDR3 consists of 14 residues. Germline loops: CDR1 SGHRS, CDR2 YFSETQ. Trimming cost V 4 bases and J 8 bases, with 16 bases left between them. The CDR3 region is CASSLTGFDEPQHF. The CDR3 region has the DNA TGCGCCAGCAGCCTAACAGGGTTCGACGAGCCCCAGCATTTT.

This clone was seen only a few times. This same CDR3 is encoded by further DNA sequences in the sample. The chain carries TRBV4-3 and TRBJ2-5; D is unresolved. Trimming took 1 base from V and 2 from J, leaving 5 bases between them. Germline CDR1 reads LGHNA; CDR2 reads YSLEER. The CDR3 is 13 amino acids. CDR3 coding DNA: TGCGCCAGCAGCCAAGGGGTTCAAGAGACCCAGTACTTC. Protein sequence: CASSQGVQETQYF.

This chain links TRBV4-2 with TRBJ2-1; D may be TRBD1 (6 bases). The V gene lost 1 base and the J gene lost 4 bases, with 23 bases spanning the gap. This CDR3 spans 19 amino acids. Germline CDR1 is LGHNA and CDR2 is YNFKEQ. The CDR3 sequence: CASSQVTRGWGQPYNEQFF. For the CDR3, the DNA is TGTGCCAGCAGCCAAGTAACCAGGGGCTGGGGACAACCTTACAATGAGCAGTTCTTC.

This chain connects TRBV2 to TRBJ1-2; possible D gene TRBD1, 6 bases. The V end lost 7 bases, the J end lost 8 bases, and 20 bases lay between the germline ends. The CDR3 is 14 residues long. Germline V CDR1 and CDR2: SNHLY, FYNNEI. As DNA, the CDR3 is TGTGCCAGCACCACTGTCAGGGGACGGGGAGGCTACACCTTC. It encodes CASTTVRGRGGYTF.